One and the same sample provided the 13 T cell receptor beta chains below, sequenced in a study of preoperative IRX-2 immunotherapy in early breast cancer. Method: immunoSEQ multiplex PCR; TCRdb's copy keeps in-frame clones and lacks some. The sample shows 24,000 or so clones, around 90% of them seen only once. Treatment here: preoperative locoregional IRX-2 cytokine immunotherapy. Sequenced here: tumor tissue, sampled after IRX-2 immunotherapy. Receptors originate from a human donor with breast cancer.

V gene TRBV7-2 combines with J gene TRBJ2-1; 8 bases are a match to TRBD2. V lost 1 base and J lost 10; bases outside the gene matches: 9. Looked up from germline, CDR1 is SGHTA and CDR2 is FQGNSA. The CDR3 is made up of 15 amino acids. The CDR3 protein is CASSLVAGLQGEQFF. DNA for the CDR3: TGTGCCAGCAGCTTAGTAGCGGGACTGCAGGGGGAGCAGTTCTTC.

CDR3 in DNA: TGTGCCAGCCAGGGACAGTTAACCTACGAGCAGTACTTC. Translated, it gives CASQGQLTYEQYF. The genes are TRBV28 and TRBJ2-5, with 7 bases fitting TRBD1. The DNA end is a closer match to TRBJ2-7, so the J assignment may be wrong. The CDR3 is 13 residues long. Germline lookup yields CDR1 MDHEN and CDR2 SYDVKM.

The chain combines TRBV2 with TRBJ1-5, with unresolved D. V shed 8 bases and J shed 4 bases, with 6 bases lying between them. Per the germline V gene, CDR1 is SNHLY and CDR2 is FYNNEI. The CDR3 covers 11 residues. CDR3 in DNA: TGTGCCAGCGGAGTAAATCAGCCCCAGCATTTT. Its protein is CASGVNQPQHF. The variable domain in full, with the rest retrieved from reference TRBV2 and TRBJ1-5, is EPEVTQTPSHQVTQMGQEVILRCVPISNHLYFYWYRQILGQKVEFLVSFYNNEISEKSEIFDDQFSVERPDGSNFTLKIRSTKLEDSAMYFCASGVNQPQHFGDGTRLSIL.

V gene TRBV2 combines with J gene TRBJ1-6; 7 bases line up with TRBD1. Germline loops: CDR1 SNHLY, CDR2 FYNNEI. The trim removed 5 bases at V and 6 bases at J, leaving 4 bases unmatched. This CDR3 comprises 14 residues. CDR3 residues: CASSLQGSNSPLHF. The CDR3 DNA is TGTGCCAGCAGTCTACAGGGGAGTAATTCACCCCTCCACTTT. Variable domain in full (rest from reference TRBV2 and TRBJ1-6): EPEVTQTPSHQVTQMGQEVILRCVPISNHLYFYWYRQILGQKVEFLVSFYNNEISEKSEIFDDQFSVERPDGSNFTLKIRSTKLEDSAMYFCASSLQGSNSPLHFGNGTRLTVT.

This clone was recorded once. The rearrangement links TRBV9 to TRBJ1-5; D may be TRBD1 (6 bases). The germline gives CDR1 SGDLS, CDR2 YYNGEE. The V end was cut by 4 bases, the J end by 6 bases, with 14 bases between. This CDR3 spans 14 amino acids. The CDR3 DNA follows: TGTGCCAGCAGCCTCAAGAGGACAGTTCAGCCCCAGCATTTT. It is translated as CASSLKRTVQPQHF.

This clone was counted between two and nine times. V and J are TRBV28 and TRBJ1-2; D gene uncertain. Trimming shortened V by 3 bases and J by 4 bases, and 12 bases separated the two germline ends. Germline values: CDR1 MDHEN, CDR2 SYDVKM. The CDR3 spans 14 residues. CDR3 sequence reads: CASSFGIFSYGYTF. The CDR3 DNA sequence: TGTGCCAGCAGTTTCGGCATATTTAGCTATGGCTACACCTTC.

The chain carries TRBV5-4 and TRBJ1-3; 8 bases are shared with TRBD1. Germline CDR1 and CDR2: SGHNT and YYREEE (reference sequence). J was trimmed by 4 bases and V by 4 bases; bases with no gene match: 7. This CDR3 comprises 15 residues. The CDR3 nucleotides are TGTGCCAGCAGCGCTCGGACAGGGTCCGGAAACACCATATATTTT. It encodes CASSARTGSGNTIYF. Full variable domain (rest looked up from reference TRBV5-4 and TRBJ1-3): ETGVTQSPTHLIKTRGQQVTLRCSSQSGHNTVSWYQQALGQGPQFIFQYYREEENGRGNFPPRFSGLQFPNYSSELNVNALELDDSALYLCASSARTGSGNTIYFGEGSWLTVV.

This clone is a singleton in its sample. V is TRBV10-2 and J is TRBJ2-7; D unresolved. The CDR3 loop spans 12 amino acids. Germline CDR1 and CDR2: WSHSY and SAAADI. V dropped 7 bases and J dropped 3 bases, with 10 bases sitting between them. CDR3 amino acids: CASTNSIYEQYV. In DNA, the CDR3 is TGCGCCAGCACCAACTCGATCTACGAGCAGTACGTC.

The rearrangement joins TRBV27 to TRBJ1-4, with a possible D match to TRBD1 (6 bases). Germline V gene lookup returns CDR1 MNHEY and CDR2 SMNVEV (reference sequence). CDR3 length: 14 amino acids. V was cut by 2 bases and J by 6 bases, with 10 bases left in between. CDR3 sequence (DNA): TGTGCCAGCAGTTTAGTGGCAGGGGATGAAAAACTGTTTTTT. Its protein is CASSLVAGDEKLFF. The full variable domain, its missing parts supplied by reference TRBV27 and TRBJ1-4, is EAQVTQNPRYLITVTGKKLTVTCSQNMNHEYMSWYRQDPGLGLRQIYYSMNVEVTDKGDVPEGYKVSRKEKRNFPLILESPSPNQTSLYFCASSLVAGDEKLFFGSGTQLSVL.

The genes are TRBV7-9 and TRBJ1-1; D unresolved. The CDR3 totals 11 residues. Germline V gene sequence: CDR1 SEHNR, CDR2 FQNEAQ (reference sequence). V gave up 4 bases and J gave up 8 bases, with 8 bases separating them. For the CDR3, the DNA is TGTGCCAGCAGCTCCCGCTCGGAAGCTTTCTTT. Residues: CASSSRSEAFF.

The chain carries TRBV6-1 and TRBJ1-2, with TRBD1 as a possible D gene (5 bases). From germline, CDR1 is MNHNS and CDR2 SASEGT. The ends were cut back, 6 bases at V and 8 bases at J, with 16 bases in the middle. The CDR3 loop spans 13 amino acids. For the CDR3, the DNA is TGTGCCAGCAGGGCTCAGGGTAAGGGCGGCTACACCTTC. It specifies CASRAQGKGGYTF.

The chain combines TRBV6-1 with TRBJ1-2; TRBD1 agrees at 10 bases. V lost 5 bases, J lost 8 bases, and 5 bases stayed unmatched. Germline V gene lookup returns CDR1 MNHNS and CDR2 SASEGT. CDR3 length: 13 amino acids. The CDR3 sequence is CASSNDRGRGYTF. The CDR3, as DNA: TGTGCCAGCAGTAACGACAGGGGGCGAGGCTACACCTTC.

The chain couples TRBV2 to TRBJ1-4; 8 nucleotides align to TRBD1. This CDR3 has 15 residues. The V and J ends lost 6 bases and 4 bases, in that order; junction bases with no gene match: 7. Germline V gene sequence: CDR1 SNHLY, CDR2 FYNNEI. The CDR3 loop is CASREGQAVNEKLFF. For the CDR3, the DNA is TGTGCCAGCAGAGAGGGACAGGCTGTTAATGAAAAACTGTTTTTT.